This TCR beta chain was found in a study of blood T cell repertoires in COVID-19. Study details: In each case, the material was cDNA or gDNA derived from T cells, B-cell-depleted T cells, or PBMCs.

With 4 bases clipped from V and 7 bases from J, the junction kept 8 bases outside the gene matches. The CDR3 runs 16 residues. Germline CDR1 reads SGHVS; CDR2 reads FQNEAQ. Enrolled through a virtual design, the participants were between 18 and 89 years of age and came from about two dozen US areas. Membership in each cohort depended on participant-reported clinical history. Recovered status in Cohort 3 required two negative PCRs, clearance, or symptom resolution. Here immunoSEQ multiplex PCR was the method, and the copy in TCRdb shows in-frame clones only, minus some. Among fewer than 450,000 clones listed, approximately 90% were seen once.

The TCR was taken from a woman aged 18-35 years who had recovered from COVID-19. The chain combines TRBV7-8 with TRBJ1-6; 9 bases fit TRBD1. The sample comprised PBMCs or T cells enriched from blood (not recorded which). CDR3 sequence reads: CASSSLGTGRNSPLHF. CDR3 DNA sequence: TGTGCCAGCAGCTCTCTCGGGACAGGGAGGAATTCACCCCTCCACTTT.